A selection of T cell receptor beta chains follows, all from one sample in a study of T cell repertoires in cytomegalovirus infection. Via MiXCR, TCRdb re-called the reads, giving one row per CDR3 protein. The data hold about 740,000 distinct CDR3 sequences, with approximately 40% observed a single time. The sequenced material came from PBMCs. These receptor sequences come from a human donor in good health (CMV status not recorded). Some clones in this sample may be carry-over from other donors' samples. The conserved cysteine and the conserved F or W are not part of the CDR3 here.

CDR3 protein | V gene
ASGFRREGEQF | TRBV12-5
ASSSPRTGGQYGYT | TRBV13
ASSIPGWRQPQH | TRBV19
ASSIPGDTQY | TRBV6-5
SASLTGGPYEPY | TRBV29-1
ASSQDRGGRREQY | TRBV4-1
ASSLWTRTGRTEAF | TRBV7-9
ASSRNQPEAF | TRBV18
ASSWRTGNTYEQY | TRBV7-8
ASSPKGARGQPQH | TRBV6-6
ASSLTQAGYT | TRBV7-2
ASSPYGNQETQY | TRBV6-1
ATSDRWTGRDGELF | TRBV24-1
SVPSQDGVSQH | TRBV29-1
SARSERTGHGYT | TRBV20-1
ASSLWDSTSYEQY | TRBV7-2
ASRRTVSNQPQH | TRBV6-6
ASSIRVTSGTYTQY | TRBV19
ASRFRGTSGDSNQPQH | TRBV12-3/TRBV12-4
ATRGTGGGTEAF | TRBV24-1
ASSSPMFQETQY | TRBV28
ASSSGTGTGATYEQY | TRBV7-9
ASSSTGGSTDTQY | TRBV5-1
ASSPLRDRRAQETQY | TRBV7-8
SAPCSTGLYEQY | TRBV20-1
ASSYLVRLYASGSPLH | TRBV6-2/TRBV6-3
ASSPSRDRSDYGYT | TRBV12-3/TRBV12-4
ASRGLVTTGELF | TRBV2
ASSTGSSNQPQH | TRBV19
ASAKASETYEQY | TRBV7-2
ASSQARGADYGYT | TRBV4-1
ASSLPTGKETQY | TRBV5-1
AARLAGAYEQY | TRBV7-2
ASSTGGRTEAF | TRBV27
ASSFSRGLGQPQH | TRBV12-3/TRBV12-4
ASSFGVGGIPDGNTIY | TRBV28
ASSLRENTQY | TRBV7-4
ASSLRTSANTEAF | TRBV5-6
ASSIIAGGVHEQF | TRBV19
ASSPSPGQELEAF | TRBV13
ASSRGTGLTGELF | TRBV5-4
ASSIAPGGLLHEQF | TRBV19
AISDSSTNTGELF | TRBV10-3
ASSIQGAGYGYT | TRBV28
ASSLRLAGGPGGTTGELF | TRBV7-6
ASSFGRGEPADGYT | TRBV7-9
ASKQGLSGSGSWTGELF | TRBV7-6